This T cell receptor (beta chain) is from a study of T-cell reconstitution after alpha-beta-depleted transplantation in children. Study-level points and caveats: The authors attributed T-cell counts and diversity one year after transplant mostly to newly produced T cells. Expanded graft clones numbering several hundred reportedly gave rise to alpha-beta T cells about two months after transplant. Surviving recipient T cells and intrathymic progenitors accounted for some patients' high TCRbeta diversity at day 60.

Regarding this clonotype: Its antigen is not known.

A library of TCRbeta sequences, prepared with unique molecular identifiers, was generated. TCRdb called the PCR reads again in MiXCR, with one record for every CDR3 protein. The sample lists over 150,000 distinct CDR3 sequences, 6.6% occurring once. Germline V gene sequence: CDR1 DFQATT, CDR2 SNEGSKA (reference sequence). The CDR3 extends over 14 amino acids. Trimming took off 0 bases at V and 5 bases at J, with 11 bases between the two ends. This specimen consisted of PBMCs, obtained before TCRalphabeta/CD19-depleted stem cell transplant. This receptor was obtained from a boy aged 2 to 10 with acute lymphoblastic leukemia, due to receive a stem cell transplant. The V call is TRBV20-1, the J call TRBJ1-5; unclear D gene. In DNA form, the CDR3 reads TGCAGTGCTAGAGATCCCAAAAAAGATCAGCCCCAGCATTTT. It yields the protein CSARDPKKDQPQHF.